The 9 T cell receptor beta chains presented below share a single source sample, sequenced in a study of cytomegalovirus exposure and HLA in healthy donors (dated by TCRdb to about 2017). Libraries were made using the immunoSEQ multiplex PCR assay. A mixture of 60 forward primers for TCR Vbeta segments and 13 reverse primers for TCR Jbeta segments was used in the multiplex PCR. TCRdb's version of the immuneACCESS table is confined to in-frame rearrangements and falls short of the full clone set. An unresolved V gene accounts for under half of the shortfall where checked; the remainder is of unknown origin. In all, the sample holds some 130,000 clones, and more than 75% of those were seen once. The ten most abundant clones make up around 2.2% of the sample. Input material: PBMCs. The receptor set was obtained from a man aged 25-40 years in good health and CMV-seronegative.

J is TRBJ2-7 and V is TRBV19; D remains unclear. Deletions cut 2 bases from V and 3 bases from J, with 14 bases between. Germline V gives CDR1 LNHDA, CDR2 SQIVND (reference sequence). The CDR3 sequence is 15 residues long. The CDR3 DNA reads TGTGCCAGTAGTATATCTGGCTCTGGAGTCTACGAGCAGTACTTC. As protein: CASSISGSGVYEQYF.

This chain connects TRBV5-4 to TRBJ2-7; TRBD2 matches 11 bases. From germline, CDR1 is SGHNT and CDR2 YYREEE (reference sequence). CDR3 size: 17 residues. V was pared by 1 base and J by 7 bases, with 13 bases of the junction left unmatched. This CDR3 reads CASSLPILSGRAVEQYF. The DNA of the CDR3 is TGTGCCAGCAGCTTGCCCATACTTAGCGGGAGGGCCGTGGAGCAGTACTTC.

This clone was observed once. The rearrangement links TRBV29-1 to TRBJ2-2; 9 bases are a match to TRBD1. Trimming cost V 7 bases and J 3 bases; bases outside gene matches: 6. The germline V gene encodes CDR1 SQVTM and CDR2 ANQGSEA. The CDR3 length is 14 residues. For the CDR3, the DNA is TGCAGCGGACGACAGGGGGTCGACACCGGGGAGCTGTTTTTT. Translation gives CSGRQGVDTGELFF.

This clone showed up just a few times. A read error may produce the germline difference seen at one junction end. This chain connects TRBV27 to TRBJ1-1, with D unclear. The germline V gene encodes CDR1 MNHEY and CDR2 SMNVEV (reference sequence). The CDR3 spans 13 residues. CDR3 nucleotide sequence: TGTGCCAGCACTTTAAGAGTTGGCACTGAAGCTTTCTTT. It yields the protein CASTLRVGTEAFF.

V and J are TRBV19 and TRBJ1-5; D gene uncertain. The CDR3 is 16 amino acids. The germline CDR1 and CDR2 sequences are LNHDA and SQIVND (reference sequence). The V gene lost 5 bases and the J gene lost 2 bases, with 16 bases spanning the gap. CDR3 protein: CASSPGWSGGNQPQHF. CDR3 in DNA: TGTGCCAGTAGTCCCGGGTGGAGCGGGGGCAATCAGCCCCAGCATTTT.

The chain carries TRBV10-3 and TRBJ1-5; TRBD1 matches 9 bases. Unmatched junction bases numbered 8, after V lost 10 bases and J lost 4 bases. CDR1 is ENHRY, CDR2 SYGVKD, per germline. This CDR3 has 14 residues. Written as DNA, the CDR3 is TGTGCCACCCGCGGACAGGGGATGAATCAGCCCCAGCATTTT. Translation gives CATRGQGMNQPQHF.

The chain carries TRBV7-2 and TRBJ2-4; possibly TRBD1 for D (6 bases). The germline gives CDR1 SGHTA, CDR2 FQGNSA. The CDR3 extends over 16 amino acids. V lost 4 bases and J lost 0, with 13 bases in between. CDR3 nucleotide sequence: TGTGCCAGCAGCTCCGACAGGATCCTAGCCAAAAACATTCAGTACTTC. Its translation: CASSSDRILAKNIQYF.

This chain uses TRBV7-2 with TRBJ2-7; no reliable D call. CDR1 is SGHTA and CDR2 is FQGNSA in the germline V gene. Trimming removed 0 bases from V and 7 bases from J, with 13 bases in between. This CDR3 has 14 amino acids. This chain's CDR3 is CASSLALVPKEQYF. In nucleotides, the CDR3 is TGTGCCAGCAGCTTAGCGTTAGTCCCCAAGGAGCAGTACTTC.

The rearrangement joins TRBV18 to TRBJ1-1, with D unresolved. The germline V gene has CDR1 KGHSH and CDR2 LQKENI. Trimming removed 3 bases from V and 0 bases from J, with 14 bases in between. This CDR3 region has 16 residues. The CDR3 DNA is TGTGCCAGCTCACCCGGGAACCGCGCCATGAACACTGAAGCTTTCTTT. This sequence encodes CASSPGNRAMNTEAFF.